Presented here are 9 T cell receptor beta chains from one specimen sequenced in a study of identical twins (dated by TCRdb to the mid-2010s). The library was prepared using 5' RACE. The data were produced on an Illumina HiSeq 2000. TCRdb reprocessed the public reads (quality trimming at Q25 with fastp, clone calling with MiXCR) and kept in-frame beta chains. Duplicate CDR3 protein sequences are folded into a single record with the most common DNA and genes. A total of 300,000 to 400,000 distinct CDR3 sequences appear in this sample, around an eighth of them only once. Just over 7% of the sample rests with the top ten. This sample was also put to use in a study of yellow fever vaccine responses in identical twins.

The sequenced material came from CD8+ T cells sorted from blood. These receptors came from a woman aged 18-35 years in good health.

This clonotype was picked up a small number of times. The gene calls are TRBV6-1 and TRBJ1-3; D gene unclear. The CDR3 has 14 amino acids. The ends were cut back, 3 bases at V and 0 bases at J, with 6 bases in the middle. Germline CDR1 and CDR2: MNHNS and SASEGT. The DNA for the CDR3 is TGTGCCAGCAGTGACTTCGGCTCTGGAAACACCATATATTTT. Translated: CASSDFGSGNTIYF.

There are a few counts of this clonotype. The rearrangement links TRBV7-3 to TRBJ2-3, with 11 bases fitting TRBD1. Germline CDR1 and CDR2: SGHTA and FQGTGA. J gave up 5 bases and V 5 bases, and 6 bases lay outside the gene matches. The CDR3 loop spans 15 amino acids. DNA of the CDR3: TGTGCCAGCAGCCCCCGGGACAGGGGGATAGATACGCAGTATTTT. Amino acid sequence: CASSPRDRGIDTQYF.

This clonotype was seen a few times. The chain uses TRBV3-1 and TRBJ2-5, with 11 bases aligning to TRBD2. In germline, CDR1 is LGHDT, CDR2 YNNKEL (reference sequence). The CDR3 length is 15 residues. V lost 3 bases and J lost 4; bases outside the gene matches: 4. Here the CDR3 reads CASSHTSGSGETQYF. DNA of the CDR3: TGTGCCAGCAGCCATACTAGCGGGAGCGGAGAGACCCAGTACTTC.

This clonotype was detected many times. V is TRBV12-3 or TRBV12-4 and J is TRBJ1-4; no reliable D call. The CDR3 is 14 amino acids. Trimming took 7 bases from V and 5 from J, leaving 14 bases between them. CDR3 bases: TGTGCCAGCACCGTCGGGAGATCGAATGAAAAACTGTTTTTT. Its protein is CASTVGRSNEKLFF.

On this clonotype itself: A read error may be the cause here, since a much bigger clone is one base away. The CDR3 DNA is TGCAGTACTAGAGATCTGTGGACGGCAGATCAGCCCCAGCATTTT. This gives the protein CSTRDLWTADQPQHF. V and J are TRBV20-1 and TRBJ1-5; unclear D gene. Looked up from germline, CDR1 is DFQATT and CDR2 is SNEGSKA (reference sequence). This CDR3 is built from 15 residues.

In its sample, this clonotype was seen many times. Here the CDR3 reads CAISEGGSYSGNTIYF. In nucleotides, the CDR3 is TGTGCCATCAGTGAGGGGGGTTCTTACTCTGGAAACACCATATATTTT. The chain is built from TRBV10-3 and TRBJ1-3; D might be TRBD1 (5 bases). Looked up from germline, CDR1 is ENHRY and CDR2 is SYGVKD. The CDR3 contains 16 residues. Trimming left V 2 bases short and J 0 bases short, with 11 bases between.

The chain combines TRBV7-9 with TRBJ2-3; the match to TRBD1 covers 11 bases. V shed 5 bases, J shed 5 bases, and the junction held 6 bases outside the gene matches. The germline CDR1 and CDR2 sequences are SEHNR and FQNEAQ (reference sequence). The length of the CDR3 is 15 residues. The CDR3 sequence is CASSEGQGVGDTQYF. CDR3 nucleotide sequence: TGTGCCAGCAGCGAGGGACAGGGGGTGGGAGATACGCAGTATTTT.

The chain combines TRBV20-1 with TRBJ2-7; D is possibly TRBD1 (5 bases). Trimming cost V 6 bases and J 4 bases, with 16 bases left between them. The CDR3 runs 13 residues. CDR1 and CDR2 (germline): DFQATT, SNEGSKA (reference sequence). The DNA of the CDR3 is TGCAGTGCCTACAGGCCCCATCGTTACGAGCAGTACTTC. Its protein is CSAYRPHRYEQYF.

Comment on this clonotype: A much larger clonotype is one base distant, so this may be a read error. CDR3 sequence reads: CAISLGGLAGPRGDTQYF. The DNA of the CDR3 is TGTGCCATCAGTTTAGGGGGACTAGCGGGGCCCCGGGGAGATACGCAGTATTTT. The genes are TRBV13 and TRBJ2-3; 13 nucleotides line up with TRBD2. V shed 10 bases and J 5 bases; nucleotides not matched to a gene: 18. The CDR3 is 18 amino acids. Per the germline V gene, CDR1 is PRHDT and CDR2 is FYEKMQ (reference sequence).